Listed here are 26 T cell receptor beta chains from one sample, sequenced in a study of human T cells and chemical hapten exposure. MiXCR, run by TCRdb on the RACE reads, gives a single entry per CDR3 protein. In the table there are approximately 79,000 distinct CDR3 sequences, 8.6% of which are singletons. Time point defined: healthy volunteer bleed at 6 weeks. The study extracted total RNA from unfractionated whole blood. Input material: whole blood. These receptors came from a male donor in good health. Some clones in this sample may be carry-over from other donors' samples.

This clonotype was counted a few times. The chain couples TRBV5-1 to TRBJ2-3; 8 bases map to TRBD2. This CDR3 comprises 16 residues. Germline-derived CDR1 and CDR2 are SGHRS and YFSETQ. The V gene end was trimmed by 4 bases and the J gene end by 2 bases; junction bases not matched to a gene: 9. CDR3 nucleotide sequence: TGCGCCAGCAGCCCCCATAGCGGGACAAACACAGATACGCAGTATTTT. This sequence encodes CASSPHSGTNTDTQYF. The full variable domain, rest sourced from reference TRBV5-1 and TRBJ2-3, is KAGVTQTPRYLIKTRGQQVTLSCSPISGHRSVSWYQQTPGQGLQFLFEYFSETQRNKGNFPGRFSGRQFSNSRSEMNVSTLELGDSALYLCASSPHSGTNTDTQYFGPGTRLTVL.

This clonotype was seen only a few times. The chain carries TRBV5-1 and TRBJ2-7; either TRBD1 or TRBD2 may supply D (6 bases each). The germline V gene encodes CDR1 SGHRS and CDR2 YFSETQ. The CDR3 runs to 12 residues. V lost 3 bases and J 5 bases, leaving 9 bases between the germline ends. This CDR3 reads CASSYREDEQYF. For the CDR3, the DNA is TGCGCCAGCAGCTACAGGGAGGACGAGCAGTACTTC.

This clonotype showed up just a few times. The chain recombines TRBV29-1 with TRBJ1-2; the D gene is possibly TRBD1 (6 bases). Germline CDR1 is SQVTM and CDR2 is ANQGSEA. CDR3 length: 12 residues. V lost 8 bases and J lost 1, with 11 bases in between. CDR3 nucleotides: TGCAGCAGCCTACAGGGTAACTATGGCTACACCTTC. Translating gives CSSLQGNYGYTF.

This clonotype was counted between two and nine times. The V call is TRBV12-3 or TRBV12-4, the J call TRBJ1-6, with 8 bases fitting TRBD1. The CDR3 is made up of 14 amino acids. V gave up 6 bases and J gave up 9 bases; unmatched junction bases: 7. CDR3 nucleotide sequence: TGTGCCAGCAGGTTGACAGGGGAGGGTTCACCCCTCCACTTT. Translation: CASRLTGEGSPLHF.

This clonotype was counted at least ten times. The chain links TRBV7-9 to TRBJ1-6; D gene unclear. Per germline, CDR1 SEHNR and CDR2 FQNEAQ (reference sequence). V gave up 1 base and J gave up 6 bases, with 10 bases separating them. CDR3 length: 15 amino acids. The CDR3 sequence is CASSLEGCCNSPLHF. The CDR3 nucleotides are TGTGCCAGCAGCTTAGAAGGGTGCTGTAATTCACCCCTCCACTTT.

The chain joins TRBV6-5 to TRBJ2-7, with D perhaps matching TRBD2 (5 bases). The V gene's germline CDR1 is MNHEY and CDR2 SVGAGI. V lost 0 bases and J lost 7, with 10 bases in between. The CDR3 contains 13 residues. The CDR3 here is CASSYSVREEQYF. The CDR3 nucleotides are TGTGCCAGCAGTTACTCAGTGAGGGAAGAGCAGTACTTC.

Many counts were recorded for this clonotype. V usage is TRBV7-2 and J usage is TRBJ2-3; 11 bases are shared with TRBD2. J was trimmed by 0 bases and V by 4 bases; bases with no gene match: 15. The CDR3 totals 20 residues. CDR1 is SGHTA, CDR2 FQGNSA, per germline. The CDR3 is CASSSGLAGTIRPSTDTQYF. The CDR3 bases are TGTGCCAGCAGCTCAGGACTAGCGGGTACTATACGACCTAGCACAGATACGCAGTATTTT.

The CDR3 region is CASSLVLSYF. Written as DNA, the CDR3 is TGTGCCAGCAGCTTGGTGCTCTCGTATTTT. The chain employs TRBV5-5 and TRBJ2-3, with no clear D. CDR3 length: 10 residues. Germline values: CDR1 SGHKS, CDR2 YYEKEE (reference sequence). The germline V and J ends were trimmed by 0 bases and 14 bases, with 7 bases remaining between them.

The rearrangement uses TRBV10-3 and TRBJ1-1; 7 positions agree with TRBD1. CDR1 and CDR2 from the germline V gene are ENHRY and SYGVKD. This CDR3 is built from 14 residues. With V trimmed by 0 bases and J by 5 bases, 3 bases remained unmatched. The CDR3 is CAISESQGRTEAFF. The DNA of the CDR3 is TGTGCCATCAGTGAGTCACAGGGGAGAACTGAAGCTTTCTTT.

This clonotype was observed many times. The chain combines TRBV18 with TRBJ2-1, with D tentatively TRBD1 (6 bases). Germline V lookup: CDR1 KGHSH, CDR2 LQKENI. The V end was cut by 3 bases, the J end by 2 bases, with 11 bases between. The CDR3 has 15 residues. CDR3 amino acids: CASSPPRDTYNEQFF. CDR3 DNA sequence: TGTGCCAGCTCACCGCCCCGGGACACCTACAATGAGCAGTTCTTC.

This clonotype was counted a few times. The CDR3 loop is CASSQDPFPTSGGADEQFF. CDR3 nucleotide sequence: TGTGCCAGCAGCCAAGATCCCTTCCCCACTAGCGGGGGGGCCGATGAGCAGTTCTTC. The chain joins TRBV4-2 to TRBJ2-1, with 13 bases aligning to TRBD2. J lost 8 bases, V lost 0 bases, and 13 bases had no gene match. Germline CDR1 reads LGHNA; CDR2 reads YNFKEQ. This CDR3 is built from 19 residues.

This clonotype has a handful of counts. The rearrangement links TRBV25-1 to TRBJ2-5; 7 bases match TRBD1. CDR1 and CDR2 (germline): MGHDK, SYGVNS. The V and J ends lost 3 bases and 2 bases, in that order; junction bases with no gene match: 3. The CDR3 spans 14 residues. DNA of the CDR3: TGTGCCAGCAGTGATCAGGACAGGCAAGAGACCCAGTACTTC. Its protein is CASSDQDRQETQYF.

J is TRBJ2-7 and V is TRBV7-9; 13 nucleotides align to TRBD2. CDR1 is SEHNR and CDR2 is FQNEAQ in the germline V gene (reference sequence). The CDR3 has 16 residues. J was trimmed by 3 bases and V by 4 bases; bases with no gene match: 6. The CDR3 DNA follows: TGTGCCAGCAGCTCTGGACTAGCGGGGGCCGGCTACGAGCAGTACTTC. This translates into CASSSGLAGAGYEQYF.

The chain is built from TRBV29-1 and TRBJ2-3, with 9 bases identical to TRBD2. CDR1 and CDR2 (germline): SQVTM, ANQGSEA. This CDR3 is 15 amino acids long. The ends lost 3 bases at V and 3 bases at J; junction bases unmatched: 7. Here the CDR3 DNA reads TGCAGCGTTGATGTGCTAGCGGGGAGAACAGATACGCAGTATTTT. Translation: CSVDVLAGRTDTQYF.

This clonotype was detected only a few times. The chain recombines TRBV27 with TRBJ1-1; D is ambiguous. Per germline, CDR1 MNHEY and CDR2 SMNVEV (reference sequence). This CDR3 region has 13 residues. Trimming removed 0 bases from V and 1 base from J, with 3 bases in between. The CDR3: CASSLSKNTEAFF. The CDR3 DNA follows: TGTGCCAGCAGTTTATCTAAGAACACTGAAGCTTTCTTT.

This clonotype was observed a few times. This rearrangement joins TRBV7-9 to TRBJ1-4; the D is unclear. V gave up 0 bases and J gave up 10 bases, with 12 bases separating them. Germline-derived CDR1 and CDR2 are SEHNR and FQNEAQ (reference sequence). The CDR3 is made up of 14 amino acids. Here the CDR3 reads CASSLARTLGKLFF. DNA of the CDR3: TGTGCCAGCAGCTTAGCGCGTACTTTGGGAAAACTGTTTTTT.

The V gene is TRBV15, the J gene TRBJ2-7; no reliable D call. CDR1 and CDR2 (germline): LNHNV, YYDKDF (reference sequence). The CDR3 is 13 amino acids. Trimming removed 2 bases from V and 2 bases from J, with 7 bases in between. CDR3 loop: CATSRQAPYEQYF. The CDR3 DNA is TGTGCCACCAGCAGACAGGCGCCCTACGAGCAGTACTTC.

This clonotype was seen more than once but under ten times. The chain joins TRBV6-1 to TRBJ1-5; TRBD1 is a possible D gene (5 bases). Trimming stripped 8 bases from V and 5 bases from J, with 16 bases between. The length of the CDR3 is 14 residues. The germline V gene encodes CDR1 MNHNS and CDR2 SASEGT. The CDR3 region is CASFGPPGDQPQHF. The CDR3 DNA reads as TGTGCCAGCTTTGGCCCACCGGGGGATCAGCCCCAGCATTTT.

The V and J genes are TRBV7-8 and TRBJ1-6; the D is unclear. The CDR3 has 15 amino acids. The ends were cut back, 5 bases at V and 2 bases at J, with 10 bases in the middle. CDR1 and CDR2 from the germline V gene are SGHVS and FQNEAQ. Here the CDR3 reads CASSLRDPYNSPLHF. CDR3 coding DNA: TGTGCCAGCAGCCTCCGGGATCCCTATAATTCACCCCTCCACTTT.

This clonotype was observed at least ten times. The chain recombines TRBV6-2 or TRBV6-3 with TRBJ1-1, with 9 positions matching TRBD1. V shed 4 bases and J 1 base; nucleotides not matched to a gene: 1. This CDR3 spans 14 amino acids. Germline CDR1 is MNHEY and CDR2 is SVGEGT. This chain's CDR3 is CASSWDRANTEAFF. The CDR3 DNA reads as TGTGCCAGCAGTTGGGACAGGGCGAACACTGAAGCTTTCTTT.

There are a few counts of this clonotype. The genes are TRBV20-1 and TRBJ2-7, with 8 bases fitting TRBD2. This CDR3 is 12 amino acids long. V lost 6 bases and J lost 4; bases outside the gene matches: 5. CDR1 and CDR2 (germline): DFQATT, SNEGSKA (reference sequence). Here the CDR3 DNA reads TGCAGTGCGCATAGCGGGAATTACGAGCAGTACTTC. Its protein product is CSAHSGNYEQYF.

The CDR3 reads CASSQDPTGGGNEQFF. The DNA of the CDR3 is TGTGCCAGCAGCCAAGATCCGACAGGAGGAGGCAATGAGCAGTTCTTC. The rearrangement joins TRBV3-1 to TRBJ2-1; weak D call: TRBD1 (6 bases). This CDR3 region has 16 residues. Germline V gene sequence: CDR1 LGHDT, CDR2 YNNKEL (reference sequence). The V gene lost 0 bases and the J gene lost 6 bases, with 15 bases spanning the gap.

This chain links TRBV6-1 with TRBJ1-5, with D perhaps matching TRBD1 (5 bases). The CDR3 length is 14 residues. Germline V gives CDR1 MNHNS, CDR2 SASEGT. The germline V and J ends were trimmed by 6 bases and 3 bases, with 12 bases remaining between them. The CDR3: CASRRGENNQPQHF. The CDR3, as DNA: TGTGCCAGCAGAAGAGGGGAGAACAATCAGCCCCAGCATTTT.

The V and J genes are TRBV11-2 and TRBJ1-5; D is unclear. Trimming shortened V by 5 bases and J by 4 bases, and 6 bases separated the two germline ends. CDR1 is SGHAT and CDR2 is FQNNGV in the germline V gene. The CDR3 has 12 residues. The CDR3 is CASSTGNQPQHF. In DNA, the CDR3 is TGTGCCAGCAGCACGGGGAATCAGCCCCAGCATTTT.

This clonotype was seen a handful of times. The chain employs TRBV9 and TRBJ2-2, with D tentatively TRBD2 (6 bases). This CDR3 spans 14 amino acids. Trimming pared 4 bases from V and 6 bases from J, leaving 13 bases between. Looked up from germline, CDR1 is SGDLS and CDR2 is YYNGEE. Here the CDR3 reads CASSQEGLSGELFF. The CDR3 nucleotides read TGTGCCAGCAGCCAGGAGGGCCTTTCCGGGGAGCTGTTTTTT. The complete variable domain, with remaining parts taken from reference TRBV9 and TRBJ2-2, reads DSGVTQTPKHLITATGQRVTLRCSPRSGDLSVYWYQQSLDQGLQFLIQYYNGEERAKGNILERFSAQQFPDLHSELNLSSLELGDSALYFCASSQEGLSGELFFGEGSRLTVL.

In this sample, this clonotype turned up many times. The CDR3 region is CASSPGQNTEAFF. DNA for the CDR3: TGTGCCAGCAGCCCGGGACAGAACACTGAAGCTTTCTTT. The V gene is TRBV3-1, the J gene TRBJ1-1, with D perhaps TRBD1 (6 bases). Trimming left V 4 bases short and J 1 base short, with 7 bases between. The CDR3 runs 13 residues. Germline lookup yields CDR1 LGHDT and CDR2 YNNKEL (reference sequence). Drawing the rest from reference TRBV3-1 and TRBJ1-1, the complete variable domain is DTAVSQTPKYLVTQMGNDKSIKCEQNLGHDTMYWYKQDSKKFLKIMFSYNNKELIINETVPNRFSPKSPDKAHLNLHINSLELGDSAVYFCASSPGQNTEAFFGQGTRLTVV.